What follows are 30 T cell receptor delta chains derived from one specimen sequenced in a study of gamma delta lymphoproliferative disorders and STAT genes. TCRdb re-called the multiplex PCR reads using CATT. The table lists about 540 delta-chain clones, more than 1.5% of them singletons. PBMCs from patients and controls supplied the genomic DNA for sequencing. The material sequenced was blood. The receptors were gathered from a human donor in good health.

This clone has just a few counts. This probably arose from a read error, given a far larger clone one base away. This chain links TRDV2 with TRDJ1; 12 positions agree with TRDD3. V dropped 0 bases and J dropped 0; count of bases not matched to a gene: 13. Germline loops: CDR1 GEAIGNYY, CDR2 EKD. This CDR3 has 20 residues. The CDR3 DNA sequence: TGTGCCTGTGACACCGGACGCTGGGGGATACGTTGCCCGTACACCGATAAACTCATCTTT. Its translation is CACDTGRWGIRCPYTDKLIF.

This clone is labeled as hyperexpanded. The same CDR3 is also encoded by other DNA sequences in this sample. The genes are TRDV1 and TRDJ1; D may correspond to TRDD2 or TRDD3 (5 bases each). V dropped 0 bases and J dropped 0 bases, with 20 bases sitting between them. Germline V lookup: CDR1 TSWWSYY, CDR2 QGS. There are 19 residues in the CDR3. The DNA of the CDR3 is TGTGCTCTTGGGGAACTAACCTACGGCCCGATACAATACACCGATAAACTCATCTTT. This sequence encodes CALGELTYGPIQYTDKLIF.

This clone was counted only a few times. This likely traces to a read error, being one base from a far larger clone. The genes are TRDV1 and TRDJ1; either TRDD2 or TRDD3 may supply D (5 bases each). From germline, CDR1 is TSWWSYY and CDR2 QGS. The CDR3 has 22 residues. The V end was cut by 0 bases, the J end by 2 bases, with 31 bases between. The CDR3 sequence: CALGELALFPRPGVHGTDKLIF. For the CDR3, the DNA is TGTGCTCTTGGGGAACTCGCTCTCTTCCCCCGGCCGGGGGTTCATGGTACCGATAAACTCATCTTT.

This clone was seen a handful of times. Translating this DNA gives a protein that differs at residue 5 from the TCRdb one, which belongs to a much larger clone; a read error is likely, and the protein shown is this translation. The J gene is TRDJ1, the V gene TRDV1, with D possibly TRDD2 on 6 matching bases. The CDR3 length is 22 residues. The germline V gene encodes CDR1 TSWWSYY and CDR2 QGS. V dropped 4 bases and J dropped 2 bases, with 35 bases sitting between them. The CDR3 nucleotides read TGTGCTCTTGGGGTACTCGCTCTCTTCCTCCGGCCGGGGGTTCATGGTACCGATAAACTCATCTTT. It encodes CALGVLALFLRPGVHGTDKLIF.

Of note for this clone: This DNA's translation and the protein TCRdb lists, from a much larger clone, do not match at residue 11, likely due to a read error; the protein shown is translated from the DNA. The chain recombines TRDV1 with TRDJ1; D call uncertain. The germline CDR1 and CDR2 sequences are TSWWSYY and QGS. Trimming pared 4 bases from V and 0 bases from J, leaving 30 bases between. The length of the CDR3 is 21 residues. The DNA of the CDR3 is TGTGCTCTTGGGGCCCCCCTCCTTGAAACTGAGGGAACAGGGTACACCGATAAACTCATCTTT. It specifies CALGAPLLETEGTGYTDKLIF.

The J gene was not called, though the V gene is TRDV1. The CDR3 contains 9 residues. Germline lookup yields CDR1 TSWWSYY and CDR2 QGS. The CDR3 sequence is CALGELAFF. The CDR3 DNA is TGTGCTCTTGGGGAACTCGCTTTCTTC.

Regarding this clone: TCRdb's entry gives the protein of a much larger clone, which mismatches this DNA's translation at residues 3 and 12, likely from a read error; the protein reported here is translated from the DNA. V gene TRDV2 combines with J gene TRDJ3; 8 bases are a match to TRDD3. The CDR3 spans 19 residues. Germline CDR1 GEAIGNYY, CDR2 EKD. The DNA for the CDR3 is TGTGCCCGTGACACCGGATACTGGGGGGGCTCCCGAGACACCCGACAGATGTTTTTC. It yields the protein CARDTGYWGGSRDTRQMFF.

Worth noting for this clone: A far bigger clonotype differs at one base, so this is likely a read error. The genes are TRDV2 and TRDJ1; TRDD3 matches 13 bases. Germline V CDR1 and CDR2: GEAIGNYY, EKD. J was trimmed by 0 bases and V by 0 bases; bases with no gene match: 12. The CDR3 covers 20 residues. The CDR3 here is CACDTGHWGIRRPYTDKLIF. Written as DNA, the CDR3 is TGTGCCTGTGACACCGGACACTGGGGGATACGTCGCCCGTACACCGATAAACTCATCTTT.

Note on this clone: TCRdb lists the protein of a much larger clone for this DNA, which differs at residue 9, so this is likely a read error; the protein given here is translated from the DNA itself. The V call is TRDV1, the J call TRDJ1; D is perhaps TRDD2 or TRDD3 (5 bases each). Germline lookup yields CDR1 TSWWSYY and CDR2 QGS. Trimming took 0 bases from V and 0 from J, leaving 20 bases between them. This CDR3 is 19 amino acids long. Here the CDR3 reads CALGELTYSPIQYTDKLIF. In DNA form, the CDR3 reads TGTGCTCTTGGGGAACTAACCTACAGCCCGATACAATACACCGATAAACTCATCTTT.

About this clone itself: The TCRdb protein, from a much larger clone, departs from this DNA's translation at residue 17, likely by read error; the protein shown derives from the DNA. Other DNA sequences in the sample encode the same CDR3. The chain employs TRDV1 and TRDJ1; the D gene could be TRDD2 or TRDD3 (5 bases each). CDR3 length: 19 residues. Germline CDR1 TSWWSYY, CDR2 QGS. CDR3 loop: CALGELTYGPIQYTDKPIF. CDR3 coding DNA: TGTGCTCTTGGGGAACTAACCTACGGCCCGATACAATACACCGATAAACCCATCTTT.

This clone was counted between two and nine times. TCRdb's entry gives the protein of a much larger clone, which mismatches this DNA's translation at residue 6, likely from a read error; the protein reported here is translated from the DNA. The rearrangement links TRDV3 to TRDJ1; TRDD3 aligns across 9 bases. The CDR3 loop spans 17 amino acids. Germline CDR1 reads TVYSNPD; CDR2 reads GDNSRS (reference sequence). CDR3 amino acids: CAFHSDYWGTHTDKLIF. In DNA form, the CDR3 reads TGTGCCTTCCACTCAGACTACTGGGGGACTCACACCGATAAACTCATTTTT.

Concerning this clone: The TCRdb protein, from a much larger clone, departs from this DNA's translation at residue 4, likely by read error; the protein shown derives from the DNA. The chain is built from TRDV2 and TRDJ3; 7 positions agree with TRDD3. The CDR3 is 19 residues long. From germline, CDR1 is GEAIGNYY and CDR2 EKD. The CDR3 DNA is TGTGCCTGTAACACGGCTGGGGGTGTGAGCTCCTGGGACACCCGACAGATGTTTTTC. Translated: CACNTAGGVSSWDTRQMFF.

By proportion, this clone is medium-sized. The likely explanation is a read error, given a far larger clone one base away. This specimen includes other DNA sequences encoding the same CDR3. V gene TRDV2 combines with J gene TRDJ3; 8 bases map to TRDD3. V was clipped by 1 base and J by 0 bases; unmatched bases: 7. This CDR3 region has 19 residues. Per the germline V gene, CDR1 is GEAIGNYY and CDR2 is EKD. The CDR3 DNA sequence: TGTGCCTGTGACACTGGATACTGGGGGGGCTCCTGGGACACCCGACAGATGTTTTTC. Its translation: CACDTGYWGGSWDTRQMFF.

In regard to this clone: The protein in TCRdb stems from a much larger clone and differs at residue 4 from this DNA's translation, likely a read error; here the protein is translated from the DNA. For the CDR3, the DNA is TGTGCCTGTAACACCTTACTGGGGGATACGCGTAGTAACACCGATAAACTCATCTTT. Its translation: CACNTLLGDTRSNTDKLIF. This rearrangement joins TRDV2 to TRDJ1, with 13 bases lining up with TRDD3. This CDR3 is 19 amino acids long. CDR1 and CDR2 from the germline V gene are GEAIGNYY and EKD.

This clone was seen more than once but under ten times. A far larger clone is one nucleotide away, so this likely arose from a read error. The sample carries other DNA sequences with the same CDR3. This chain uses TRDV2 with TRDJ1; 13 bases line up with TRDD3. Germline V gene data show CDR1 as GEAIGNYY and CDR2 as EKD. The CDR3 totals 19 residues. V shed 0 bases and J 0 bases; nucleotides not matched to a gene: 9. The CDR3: CACDTLLGDTRSNTDKLIF. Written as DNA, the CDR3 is TGTGCCTGTGACACCCTACTGGGGGATACGCGTAGTAACACCGATAAACTCATCTTT.

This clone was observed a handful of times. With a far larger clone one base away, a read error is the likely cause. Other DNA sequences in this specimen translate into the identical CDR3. In nucleotides, the CDR3 is TGTGCTCTTGGGGAACTAACCTACGGCCCGATACAATACACCGACAAACTCATCTTT. Protein: CALGELTYGPIQYTDKLIF. V gene TRDV1 combines with J gene TRDJ1, with D perhaps matching TRDD2 or TRDD3 (5 bases each). This CDR3 contains 19 residues. Per the germline V gene, CDR1 is TSWWSYY and CDR2 is QGS.

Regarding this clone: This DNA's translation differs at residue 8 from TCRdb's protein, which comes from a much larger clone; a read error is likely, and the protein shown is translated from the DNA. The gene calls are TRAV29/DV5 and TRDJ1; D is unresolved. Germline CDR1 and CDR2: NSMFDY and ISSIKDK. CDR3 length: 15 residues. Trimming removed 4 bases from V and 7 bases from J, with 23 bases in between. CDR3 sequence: CAAVTSTSHHAKLIF. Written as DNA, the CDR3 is TGTGCAGCAGTTACCTCTACCTCCCATCACGCTAAACTCATCTTT.

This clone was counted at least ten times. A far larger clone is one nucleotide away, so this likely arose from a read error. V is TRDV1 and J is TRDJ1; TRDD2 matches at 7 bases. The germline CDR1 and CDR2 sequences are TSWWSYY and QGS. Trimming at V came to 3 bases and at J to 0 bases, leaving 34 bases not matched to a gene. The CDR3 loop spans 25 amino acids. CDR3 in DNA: TGTGCTCTTGGGGACCTCCCTCACCTTCCTGCGGGGACTCGCCTGGGCTTCAAGTACACCGATAAACTCATCTTT. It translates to CALGDLPHLPAGTRLGFKYTDKLIF.

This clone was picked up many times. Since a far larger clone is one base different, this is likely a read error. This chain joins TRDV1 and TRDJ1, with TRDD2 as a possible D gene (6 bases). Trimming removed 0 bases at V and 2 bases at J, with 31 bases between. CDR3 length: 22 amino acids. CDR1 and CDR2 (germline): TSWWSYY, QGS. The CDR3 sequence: CALGELALFLRPGVHDTDKLIF. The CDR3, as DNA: TGTGCTCTTGGGGAACTCGCTCTCTTCCTCCGGCCGGGGGTTCATGATACCGATAAACTCATCTTT.

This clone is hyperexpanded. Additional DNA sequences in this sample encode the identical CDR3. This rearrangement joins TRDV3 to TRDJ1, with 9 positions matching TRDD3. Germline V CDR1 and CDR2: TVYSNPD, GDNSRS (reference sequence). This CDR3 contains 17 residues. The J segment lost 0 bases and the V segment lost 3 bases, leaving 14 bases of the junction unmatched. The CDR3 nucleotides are TGTGCCTTCCACTCAGGCTACTGGGGGACTCACACCGATAAACTCATCTTT. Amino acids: CAFHSGYWGTHTDKLIF.

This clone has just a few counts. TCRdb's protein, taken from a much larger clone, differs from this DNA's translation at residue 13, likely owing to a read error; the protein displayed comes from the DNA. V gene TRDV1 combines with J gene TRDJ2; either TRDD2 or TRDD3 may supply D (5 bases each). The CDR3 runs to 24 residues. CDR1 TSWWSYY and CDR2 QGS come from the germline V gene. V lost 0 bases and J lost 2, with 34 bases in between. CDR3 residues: CALGELTRSPTYGGLTPLTAQLFF. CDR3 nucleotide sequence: TGTGCTCTTGGGGAACTTACCCGCTCCCCTACTTACGGGGGGTTGACACCCTTGACAGCACAACTCTTCTTT.

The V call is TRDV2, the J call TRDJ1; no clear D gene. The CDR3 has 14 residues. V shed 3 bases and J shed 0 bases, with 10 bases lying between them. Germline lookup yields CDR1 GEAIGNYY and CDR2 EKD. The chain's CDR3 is CACDPLRDTDKLIF. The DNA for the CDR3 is TGTGCCTGTGACCCTTTGAGGGACACCGATAAACTCATCTTT.

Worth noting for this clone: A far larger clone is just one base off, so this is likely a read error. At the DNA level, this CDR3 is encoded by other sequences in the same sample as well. CDR3 protein: CALGELTYGPIQYTDKLIF. CDR3 bases: TGTGCTCTTGGGGAACTAACCTACGGCCCAATACAATACACCGATAAACTCATCTTT. This chain joins TRDV1 and TRDJ1, with D perhaps matching TRDD2 (5 bases). The CDR3 is made up of 19 amino acids. Trimming cost V 0 bases and J 0 bases, with 20 bases left between them. Germline CDR1 is TSWWSYY and CDR2 is QGS.

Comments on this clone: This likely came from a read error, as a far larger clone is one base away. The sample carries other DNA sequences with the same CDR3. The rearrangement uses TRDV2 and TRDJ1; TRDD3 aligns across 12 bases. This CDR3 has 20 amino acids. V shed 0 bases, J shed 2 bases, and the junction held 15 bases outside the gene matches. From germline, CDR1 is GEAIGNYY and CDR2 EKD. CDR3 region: CACDTGRWGIRRPYTDKLIF. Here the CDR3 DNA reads TGTGCCTGTGACACCGGACGCTGGGGGATACGTCGCCCGTATACCGATAAACTCATCTTT.

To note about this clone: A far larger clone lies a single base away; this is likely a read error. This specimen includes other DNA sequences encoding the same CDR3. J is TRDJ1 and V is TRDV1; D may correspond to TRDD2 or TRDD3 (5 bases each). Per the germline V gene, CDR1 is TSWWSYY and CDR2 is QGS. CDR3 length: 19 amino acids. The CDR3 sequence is CALGELTYGPIQYTDKLIF. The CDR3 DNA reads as TGTGCCCTTGGGGAACTAACCTACGGCCCGATACAATACACCGATAAACTCATCTTT.

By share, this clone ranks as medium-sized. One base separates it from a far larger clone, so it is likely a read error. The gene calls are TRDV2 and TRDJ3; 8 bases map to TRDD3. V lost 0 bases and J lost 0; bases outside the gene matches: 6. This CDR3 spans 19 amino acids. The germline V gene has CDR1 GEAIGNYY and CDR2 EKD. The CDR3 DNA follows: TGTGCCTGTGACACCAGATACTGGGGGGGCTCCTGGGACACCCGACAGATGTTTTTC. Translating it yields CACDTRYWGGSWDTRQMFF.

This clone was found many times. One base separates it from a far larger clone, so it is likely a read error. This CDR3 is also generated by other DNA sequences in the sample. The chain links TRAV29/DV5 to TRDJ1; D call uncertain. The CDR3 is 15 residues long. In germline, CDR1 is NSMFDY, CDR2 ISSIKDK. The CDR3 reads CAAVTSTPHHAKLIF. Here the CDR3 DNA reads TGTGCGGCAGTTACCTCTACCCCCCATCACGCTAAACTCATCTTT.

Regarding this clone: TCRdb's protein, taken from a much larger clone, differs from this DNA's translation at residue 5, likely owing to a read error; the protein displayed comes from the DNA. CDR3 in DNA: TGTGCCTGTGACATCTTACTGGGGGATACGCGTAGTAACACCGATAAACTCATCTTT. Residues: CACDILLGDTRSNTDKLIF. This chain links TRDV2 with TRDJ1; 13 bases are shared with TRDD3. The germline V gene has CDR1 GEAIGNYY and CDR2 EKD. CDR3 length: 19 residues. With V trimmed by 2 bases and J by 0 bases, 11 bases remained unmatched.

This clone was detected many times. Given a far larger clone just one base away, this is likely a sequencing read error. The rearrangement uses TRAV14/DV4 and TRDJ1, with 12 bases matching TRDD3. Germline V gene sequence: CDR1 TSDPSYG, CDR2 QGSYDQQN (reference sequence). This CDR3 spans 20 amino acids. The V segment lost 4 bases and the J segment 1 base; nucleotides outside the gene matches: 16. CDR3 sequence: CAMRASARYWGILATDKLIF. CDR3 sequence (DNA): TGTGCAATGAGAGCTTCGGCCCGTTACTGGGGGATACTGGCCACCGATAAACTCATCTTT.

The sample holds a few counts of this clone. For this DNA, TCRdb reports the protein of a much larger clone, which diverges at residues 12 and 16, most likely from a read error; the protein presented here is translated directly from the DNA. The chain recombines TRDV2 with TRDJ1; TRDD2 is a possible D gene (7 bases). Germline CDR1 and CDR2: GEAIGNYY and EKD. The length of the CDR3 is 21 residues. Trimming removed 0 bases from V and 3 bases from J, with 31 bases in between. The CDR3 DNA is TGTGCCTGTGACACCGTGGGGCCTTCCTCTGGGAGATACGCCATAGCCGATAAACTCATCTTT. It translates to CACDTVGPSSGRYAIADKLIF.